A single sample is the source of the 28 T cell receptor beta chains below, sequenced in a study of cytomegalovirus exposure and HLA in healthy donors. PCR used 60 Vbeta primers and 13 Jbeta primers. The method was immunoSEQ multiplex PCR; TCRdb's version includes in-frame clones alone and lacks a portion of them. The table counts roughly 39,000 clones; roughly 1.3% lies in the top ten. What was sequenced was PBMCs. These TCRs come from a man aged 25-45 years in good health and CMV-seronegative.

This chain connects TRBV29-1 to TRBJ2-7, with TRBD1 matching over 8 bases. With 4 bases clipped from V and 5 bases from J, the junction kept 4 bases outside the gene matches. The germline gives CDR1 SQVTM, CDR2 ANQGSEA. This CDR3 is built from 12 residues. The CDR3 loop is CSVGRGLHEQYF. CDR3 bases: TGCAGCGTTGGCAGGGGGCTACACGAGCAGTACTTC.

The chain is built from TRBV29-1 and TRBJ1-2; TRBD1 might be the D (6 bases). The CDR3 consists of 12 residues. V lost 7 bases and J 8 bases, leaving 17 bases between the germline ends. Germline CDR1 reads SQVTM; CDR2 reads ANQGSEA. The CDR3 loop is CSAGGHLEGYTF. The CDR3 DNA is TGCAGCGCTGGGGGACACCTTGAGGGCTACACCTTC.

The genes are TRBV7-8 and TRBJ2-7, with unresolved D. Deletions cut 2 bases from V and 2 bases from J, with 4 bases between. This CDR3 comprises 12 residues. The germline V gene encodes CDR1 SGHVS and CDR2 FQNEAQ. The CDR3 protein is CASSLSAYEQYF. The CDR3 coding sequence is TGTGCCAGCAGCTTAAGCGCCTACGAGCAGTACTTC.

The V and J genes are TRBV18 and TRBJ1-1; 8 bases align to TRBD1. The CDR3 is 16 amino acids. J lost 0 bases, V lost 4 bases, and 7 bases had no gene match. Per the germline V gene, CDR1 is KGHSH and CDR2 is LQKENI. In DNA, the CDR3 is TGTGCCAGCTCACTCGGACAGGGATACATGAACACTGAAGCTTTCTTT. This encodes CASSLGQGYMNTEAFF.

The rearrangement uses TRBV11-2 and TRBJ2-3, with D possibly matching TRBD2 (5 bases). V lost 5 bases to trimming and J lost 6 bases, with 6 bases between them. The CDR3 totals 11 residues. Germline assignment: CDR1 SGHAT and CDR2 FQNNGV. In DNA form, the CDR3 reads TGTGCCAGCAGCACGGGGGATACGCAGTATTTT. Amino acids: CASSTGDTQYF.

This rearrangement joins TRBV5-1 to TRBJ1-4, with D perhaps matching TRBD1 (6 bases). V lost 3 bases and J lost 2, with 8 bases in between. This CDR3 region has 14 residues. CDR1 SGHRS and CDR2 YFSETQ come from the germline V gene. The CDR3 nucleotides are TGCGCCAGCAGCTCGGGGGGCACTAATGAAAAACTGTTTTTT. Translated: CASSSGGTNEKLFF.

This sequence joins TRBV5-1 and TRBJ2-2, with 12 bases aligning to TRBD2. Trimming cost V 3 bases and J 7 bases; bases outside gene matches: 10. This CDR3 spans 17 amino acids. CDR1 and CDR2 (germline): SGHRS, YFSETQ. This chain's CDR3 is CASSSTWTSGNHGELFF. Here the CDR3 DNA reads TGCGCCAGCAGCTCAACCTGGACTAGCGGGAACCACGGGGAGCTGTTTTTT.

The chain joins TRBV4-1 to TRBJ2-3; possibly TRBD2 for D (5 bases). This CDR3 region has 13 residues. Trimming left V 2 bases short and J 4 bases short, with 7 bases between. Germline V CDR1 and CDR2: MGHRA, YSYEKL. This CDR3 reads CASSQLSADTQYF. DNA for the CDR3: TGCGCCAGCAGCCAACTTAGCGCAGATACGCAGTATTTT.

The chain links TRBV27 to TRBJ2-7; 9 bases are a match to TRBD1. V shed 3 bases and J 3 bases; nucleotides not matched to a gene: 6. Germline values: CDR1 MNHEY, CDR2 SMNVEV (reference sequence). The CDR3 is made up of 15 amino acids. The CDR3: CASSLFGTGIYEQYF. In DNA form, the CDR3 reads TGTGCCAGCAGTTTGTTTGGGACAGGGATCTACGAGCAGTACTTC.

The CDR3 sequence: CASSPQGDPYNEQFF. In DNA, the CDR3 is TGTGCCAGCTCACCGCAGGGGGACCCCTACAATGAGCAGTTCTTC. The chain combines TRBV18 with TRBJ2-1, with 7 positions matching TRBD1. Unmatched junction bases numbered 4, after V lost 3 bases and J lost 2 bases. Germline values: CDR1 KGHSH, CDR2 LQKENI. CDR3 length equals 15 residues.

The chain carries TRBV29-1 and TRBJ2-7, with a possible D match to TRBD2 (7 bases). The V gene lost 7 bases and the J gene lost 0 bases, with 16 bases spanning the gap. Germline V gives CDR1 SQVTM, CDR2 ANQGSEA. The CDR3 is 14 amino acids. The chain's CDR3 is CSARGGPSSYEQYF. The CDR3 DNA sequence: TGCAGCGCTAGGGGGGGTCCGAGCTCCTACGAGCAGTACTTC.

The V and J genes are TRBV18 and TRBJ1-1; possible D gene TRBD1, 6 bases. Germline loops: CDR1 KGHSH, CDR2 LQKENI. The CDR3 covers 15 residues. Trimming cost V 3 bases and J 2 bases, with 13 bases left between them. DNA for the CDR3: TGTGCCAGCTCACCGGGCGGACAGCAAAACACTGAAGCTTTCTTT. Its protein is CASSPGGQQNTEAFF.

The chain couples TRBV19 to TRBJ2-7; a possible D gene is TRBD2 (5 bases). V was shortened by 8 bases and J by 5 bases, with 13 bases between the two germline ends. CDR1 LNHDA and CDR2 SQIVND come from the germline V gene (reference sequence). The CDR3 has 12 amino acids. DNA for the CDR3: TGTGCCAGTGCGCGGGCTAGCAACGAGCAGTACTTC. Amino acid sequence: CASARASNEQYF.

V and J are TRBV4-1 and TRBJ2-5; possible D gene TRBD1, 5 bases. CDR1 and CDR2 (germline): MGHRA, YSYEKL. V shed 0 bases and J shed 6 bases, with 17 bases lying between them. The CDR3 loop spans 16 amino acids. CDR3 sequence (DNA): TGCGCCAGCAGCCAAGATCCTAACAGCCAGGGAAAGACCCAGTACTTC. Translated: CASSQDPNSQGKTQYF.

The chain has TRBV29-1 and TRBJ2-3; no clear D. Germline lookup yields CDR1 SQVTM and CDR2 ANQGSEA. The germline V and J ends were trimmed by 4 bases and 1 base, with 12 bases remaining between them. This CDR3 has 14 amino acids. CDR3 in amino acids: CSVGADGRTDTQYF. CDR3 coding DNA: TGCAGCGTTGGGGCCGACGGTCGCACAGATACGCAGTATTTT.

The chain links TRBV7-9 to TRBJ1-4; D may be TRBD1 (5 bases). The V and J ends lost 5 bases and 11 bases respectively, with 21 bases between them. This CDR3 has 15 residues. From germline, CDR1 is SEHNR and CDR2 FQNEAQ (reference sequence). CDR3 in amino acids: CASSPNGGFGGKLFF. In DNA form, the CDR3 reads TGTGCCAGCAGCCCAAACGGGGGTTTTGGGGGTAAACTGTTTTTT.

The gene calls are TRBV9 and TRBJ2-2; D is possibly TRBD1 (5 bases). The germline gives CDR1 SGDLS, CDR2 YYNGEE. This CDR3 region has 15 residues. Between the trimmed V and J ends, which lost 0 bases and 2 bases, there was a span of 8 bases. The CDR3 protein is CASSVGGSNTGELFF. The CDR3 region has the DNA TGTGCCAGCAGCGTAGGGGGCAGTAACACCGGGGAGCTGTTTTTT.

The chain joins TRBV30 to TRBJ2-7, with 10 bases lining up with TRBD2. Germline lookup yields CDR1 GTSNPN and CDR2 SVGIG (reference sequence). Losses at the gene ends were 6 bases for V and 6 bases for J; bases not matched to a gene: 20. The CDR3 is 17 amino acids. DNA of the CDR3: TGTGCCTGCTTCCTTGACGGAGCTAGCGGGAGCTTTTTCGAGCAGTACTTC. This encodes CACFLDGASGSFFEQYF.

The CDR3 sequence: CASSSLTGYYGYTF. In DNA form, the CDR3 reads TGTGCCAGCAGCTCATTGACAGGGTACTATGGCTACACCTTC. The rearrangement joins TRBV11-2 to TRBJ1-2; TRBD1 agrees at 7 bases. V gave up 4 bases and J gave up 3 bases; unmatched junction bases: 5. The CDR3 spans 14 residues. CDR1 SGHAT and CDR2 FQNNGV come from the germline V gene.

The genes are TRBV9 and TRBJ2-6; D might be TRBD1 (6 bases). CDR1 is SGDLS and CDR2 is YYNGEE in the germline V gene. With 0 bases removed from V and 4 bases from J, the gap between germline ends came to 8 bases. The CDR3 totals 15 residues. The CDR3 DNA is TGTGCCAGCAGCGTAGTGGGGGCCGGGGCCAACGTCCTGACTTTC. Translation gives CASSVVGAGANVLTF.

V usage is TRBV9 and J usage is TRBJ2-3, with 9 bases fitting TRBD2. There are 15 residues in the CDR3. V shed 0 bases and J 6 bases; nucleotides not matched to a gene: 5. CDR1 is SGDLS and CDR2 is YYNGEE in the germline V gene. The CDR3 loop reads CASSVELAGRDTQYF. The CDR3 DNA reads as TGTGCCAGCAGCGTAGAACTAGCGGGTAGGGATACGCAGTATTTT. Drawing the rest from reference TRBV9 and TRBJ2-3, the complete variable domain is DSGVTQTPKHLITATGQRVTLRCSPRSGDLSVYWYQQSLDQGLQFLIQYYNGEERAKGNILERFSAQQFPDLHSELNLSSLELGDSALYFCASSVELAGRDTQYFGPGTRLTVL.

The chain combines TRBV27 with TRBJ1-5, with D possibly matching TRBD1 (6 bases). Germline CDR1 reads MNHEY; CDR2 reads SMNVEV (reference sequence). Between the trimmed V and J ends, which lost 2 bases and 10 bases, there was a span of 9 bases. This CDR3 contains 12 residues. CDR3 loop: CASSLVRGPQHF. CDR3 nucleotide sequence: TGTGCCAGCAGTTTAGTCAGGGGACCCCAGCATTTT.

This chain links TRBV25-1 with TRBJ2-7; a weak D match, TRBD2 (6 bases). Germline V gene data show CDR1 as MGHDK and CDR2 as SYGVNS. The CDR3 spans 14 residues. V was clipped by 6 bases and J by 5 bases, with 17 bases between them. The CDR3 DNA is TGTGCCAGCAGGGGGGACTGGGGTATTAACGAGCAGTACTTC. Amino acids: CASRGDWGINEQYF.

This rearrangement joins TRBV19 to TRBJ1-2, with 7 bases that match TRBD1. Looked up from germline, CDR1 is LNHDA and CDR2 is SQIVND (reference sequence). The trim removed 3 bases at V and 4 bases at J, leaving 11 bases unmatched. This CDR3 contains 16 residues. As DNA, the CDR3 is TGTGCCAGTAGTATGTTTGGCCAGGGGGTAAGCTATGGCTACACCTTC. Translated: CASSMFGQGVSYGYTF.

The chain links TRBV7-9 to TRBJ1-4; 7 bases match TRBD1. Germline V lookup: CDR1 SEHNR, CDR2 FQNEAQ (reference sequence). This CDR3 comprises 15 residues. The J segment lost 8 bases and the V segment lost 1 base, leaving 7 bases of the junction unmatched. In DNA, the CDR3 is TGTGCCAGCAGCTTAGAGGGGACAGATAACGAAAAACTGTTTTTT. It specifies CASSLEGTDNEKLFF.

The chain combines TRBV4-3 with TRBJ2-1, with TRBD1 matching over 8 bases. Germline V gene lookup returns CDR1 LGHNA and CDR2 YSLEER. Trimming removed 5 bases from V and 7 bases from J; junction bases left unmatched: 7. This CDR3 has 14 residues. CDR3 amino acids: CASSGGTGYNEQFF. CDR3 DNA: TGCGCCAGCAGCGGGGGGACAGGCTATAATGAGCAGTTCTTC.

The chain recombines TRBV29-1 with TRBJ2-1; 8 bases are shared with TRBD2. CDR3 length: 14 residues. Looked up from germline, CDR1 is SQVTM and CDR2 is ANQGSEA. V lost 4 bases to trimming and J lost 2 bases; unmatched junction nucleotides: 4. The CDR3 is CSVVGGRTYNEQFF. The CDR3 DNA follows: TGCAGCGTTGTCGGCGGGAGGACCTACAATGAGCAGTTCTTC.

The chain uses TRBV4-3 and TRBJ2-3; TRBD2 aligns across 9 bases. Germline V CDR1 and CDR2: LGHNA, YSLEER. The CDR3 has 17 amino acids. V trimming: 3 bases; J trimming: 5 bases; junction bases outside the gene matches: 12. The CDR3 DNA sequence: TGCGCCAGCAGCCAGCAATCAGCGGGAGGTCGGGTAGATACGCAGTATTTT. It yields the protein CASSQQSAGGRVDTQYF.